This T cell receptor (beta chain) was documented in a study of T cells in Graves' hyperthyroidism and ophthalmopathy. RNA transcripts yielded amplified TCR beta CDR3 regions. The HTBI set primed first-round TCR CDR3 RT-PCR. MiXCR, applied by TCRdb to the multiplex PCR reads, yields one record per CDR3 protein. The table shows 350,000 or so distinct CDR3 sequences, with around 18% occurring only once. The study based diagnoses on clinical symptoms, serum thyroxine and TRAb, thyroid ultrasound and orbital computed tomography. In its sample, this clonotype was seen many times. Its specificity is unknown. Whole-study results and caveats: Blood also contained most expanded thyroid clonotypes above 0.001.

Trimming removed 3 bases from V and 5 bases from J; junction bases left unmatched: 5. The germline gives CDR1 SGHRS, CDR2 YFSETQ. This CDR3 contains 13 residues. This chain connects TRBV5-1 to TRBJ2-7, with TRBD2 matching 7 bases. Sequences were obtained from blood. This receptor was identified in a woman aged 40 to 50 with Graves' ophthalmopathy. The CDR3 nucleotides are TGCGCCAGCAGCTCCGGCGGGGGAAACGAGCAGTACTTC. It codes for CASSSGGGNEQYF.